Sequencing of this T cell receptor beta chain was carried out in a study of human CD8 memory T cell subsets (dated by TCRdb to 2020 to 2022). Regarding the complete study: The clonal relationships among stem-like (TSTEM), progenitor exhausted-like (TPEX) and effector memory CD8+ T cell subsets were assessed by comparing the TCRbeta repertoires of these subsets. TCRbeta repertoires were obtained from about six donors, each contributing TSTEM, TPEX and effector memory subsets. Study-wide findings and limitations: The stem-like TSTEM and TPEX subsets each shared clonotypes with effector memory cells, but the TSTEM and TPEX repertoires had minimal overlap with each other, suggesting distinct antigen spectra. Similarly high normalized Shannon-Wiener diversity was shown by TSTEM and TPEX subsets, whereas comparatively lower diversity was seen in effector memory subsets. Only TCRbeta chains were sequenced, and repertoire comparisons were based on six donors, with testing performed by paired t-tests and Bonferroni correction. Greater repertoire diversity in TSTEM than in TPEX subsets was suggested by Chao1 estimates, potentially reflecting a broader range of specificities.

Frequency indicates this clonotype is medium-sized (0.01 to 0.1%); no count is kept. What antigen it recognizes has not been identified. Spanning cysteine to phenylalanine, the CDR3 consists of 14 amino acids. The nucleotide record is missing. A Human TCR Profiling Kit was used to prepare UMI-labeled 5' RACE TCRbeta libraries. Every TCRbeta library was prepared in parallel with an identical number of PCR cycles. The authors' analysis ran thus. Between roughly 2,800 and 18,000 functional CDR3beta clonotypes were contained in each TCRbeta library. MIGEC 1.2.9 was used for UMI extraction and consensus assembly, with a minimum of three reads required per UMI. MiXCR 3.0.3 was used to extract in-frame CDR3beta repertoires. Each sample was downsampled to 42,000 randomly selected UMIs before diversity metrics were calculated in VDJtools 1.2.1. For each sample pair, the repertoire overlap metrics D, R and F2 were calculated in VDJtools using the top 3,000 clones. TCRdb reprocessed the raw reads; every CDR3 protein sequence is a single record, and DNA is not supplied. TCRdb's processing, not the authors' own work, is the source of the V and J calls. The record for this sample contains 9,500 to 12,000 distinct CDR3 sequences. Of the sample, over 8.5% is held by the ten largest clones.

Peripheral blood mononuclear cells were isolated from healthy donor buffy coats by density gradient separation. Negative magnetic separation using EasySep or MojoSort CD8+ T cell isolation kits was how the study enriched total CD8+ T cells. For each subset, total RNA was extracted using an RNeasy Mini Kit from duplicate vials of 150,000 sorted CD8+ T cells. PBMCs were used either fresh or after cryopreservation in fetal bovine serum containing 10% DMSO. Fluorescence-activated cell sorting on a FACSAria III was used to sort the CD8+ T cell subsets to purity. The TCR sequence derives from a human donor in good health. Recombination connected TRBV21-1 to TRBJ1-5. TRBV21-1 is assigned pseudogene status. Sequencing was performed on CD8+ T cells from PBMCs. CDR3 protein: CASSRTASNQPQHF.